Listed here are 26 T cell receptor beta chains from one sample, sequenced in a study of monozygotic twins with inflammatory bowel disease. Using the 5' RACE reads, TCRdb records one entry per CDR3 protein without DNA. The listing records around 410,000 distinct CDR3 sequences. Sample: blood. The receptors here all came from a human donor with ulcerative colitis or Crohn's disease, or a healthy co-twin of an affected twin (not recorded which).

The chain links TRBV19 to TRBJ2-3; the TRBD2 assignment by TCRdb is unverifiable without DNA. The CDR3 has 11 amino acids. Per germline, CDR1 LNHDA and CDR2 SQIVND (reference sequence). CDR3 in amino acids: CASGESDTQYF.

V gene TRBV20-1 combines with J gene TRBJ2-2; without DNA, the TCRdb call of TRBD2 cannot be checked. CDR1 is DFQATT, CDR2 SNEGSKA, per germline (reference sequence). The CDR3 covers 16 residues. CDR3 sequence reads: CSASRVGLAGTGELFF.

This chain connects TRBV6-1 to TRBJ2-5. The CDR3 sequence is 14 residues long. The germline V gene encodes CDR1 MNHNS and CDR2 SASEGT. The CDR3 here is CASRKLGITETQYF.

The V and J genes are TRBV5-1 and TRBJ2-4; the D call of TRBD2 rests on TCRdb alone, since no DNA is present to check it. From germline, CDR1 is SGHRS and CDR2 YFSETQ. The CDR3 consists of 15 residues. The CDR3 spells CASSLAAGVGNIQYF.

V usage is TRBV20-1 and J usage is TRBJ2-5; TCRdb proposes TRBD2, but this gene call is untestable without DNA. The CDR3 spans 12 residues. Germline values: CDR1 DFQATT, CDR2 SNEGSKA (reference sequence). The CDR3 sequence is CSASLAQETQYF.

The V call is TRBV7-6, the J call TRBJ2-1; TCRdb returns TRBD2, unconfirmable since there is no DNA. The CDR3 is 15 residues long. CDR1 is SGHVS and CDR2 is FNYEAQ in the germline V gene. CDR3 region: CASSGRGGRSNEQFF. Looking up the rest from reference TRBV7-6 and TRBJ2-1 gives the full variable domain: GAGVSQSPRYKVTKRGQDVALRCDPISGHVSLYWYRQALGQGPEFLTYFNYEAQQDKSGLPNDRFSAERPEGSISTLTIQRTEQRDSAMYRCASSGRGGRSNEQFFGPGTRLTVL.

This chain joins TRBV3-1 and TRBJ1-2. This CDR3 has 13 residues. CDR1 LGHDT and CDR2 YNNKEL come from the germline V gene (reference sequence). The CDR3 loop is CASSQARDYGYTF. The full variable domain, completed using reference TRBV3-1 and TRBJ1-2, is DTAVSQTPKYLVTQMGNDKSIKCEQNLGHDTMYWYKQDSKKFLKIMFSYNNKELIINETVPNRFSPKSPDKAHLNLHINSLELGDSAVYFCASSQARDYGYTFGSGTRLTVV.

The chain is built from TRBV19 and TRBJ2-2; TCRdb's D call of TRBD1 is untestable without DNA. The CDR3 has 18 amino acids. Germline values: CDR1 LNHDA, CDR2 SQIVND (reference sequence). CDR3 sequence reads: CASSISPPPGANTGELFF.

CDR3: CASGLFGGGTYEQYF. V and J are TRBV12-5 and TRBJ2-7. Germline V gives CDR1 LGHNT, CDR2 FRNRAP. The CDR3 length is 15 residues.

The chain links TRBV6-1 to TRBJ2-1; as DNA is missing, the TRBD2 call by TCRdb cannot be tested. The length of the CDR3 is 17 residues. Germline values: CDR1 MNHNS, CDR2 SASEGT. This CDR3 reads CASRIRLAGGPGNEQFF.

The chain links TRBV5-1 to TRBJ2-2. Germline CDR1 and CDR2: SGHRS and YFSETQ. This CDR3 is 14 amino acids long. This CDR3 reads CASSPLGNTGELFF.

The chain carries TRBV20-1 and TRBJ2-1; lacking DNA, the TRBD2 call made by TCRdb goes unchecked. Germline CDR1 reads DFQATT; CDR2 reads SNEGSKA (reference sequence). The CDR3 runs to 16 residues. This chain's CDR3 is CSARELGRISYNEQFF.

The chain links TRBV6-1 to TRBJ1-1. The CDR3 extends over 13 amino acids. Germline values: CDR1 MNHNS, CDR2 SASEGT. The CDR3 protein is CASSGWAATEAFF.

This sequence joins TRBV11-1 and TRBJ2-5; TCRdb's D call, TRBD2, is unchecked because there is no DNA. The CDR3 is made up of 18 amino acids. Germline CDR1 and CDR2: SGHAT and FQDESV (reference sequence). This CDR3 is CASSLRSSGVSPQETQYF.

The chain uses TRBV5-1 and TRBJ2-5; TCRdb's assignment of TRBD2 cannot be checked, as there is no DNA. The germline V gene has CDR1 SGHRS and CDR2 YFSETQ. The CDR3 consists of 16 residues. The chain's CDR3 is CASSLRLAGEQETQYF.

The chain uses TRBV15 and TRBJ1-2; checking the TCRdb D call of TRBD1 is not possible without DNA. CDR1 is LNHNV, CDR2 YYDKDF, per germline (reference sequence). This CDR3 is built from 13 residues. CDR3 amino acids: CATSPGRNYGYTF.

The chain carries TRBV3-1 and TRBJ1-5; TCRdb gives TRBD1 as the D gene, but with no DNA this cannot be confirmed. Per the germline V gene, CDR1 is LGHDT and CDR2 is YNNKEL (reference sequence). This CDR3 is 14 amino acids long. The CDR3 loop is CASSEAGRRGPQHF.

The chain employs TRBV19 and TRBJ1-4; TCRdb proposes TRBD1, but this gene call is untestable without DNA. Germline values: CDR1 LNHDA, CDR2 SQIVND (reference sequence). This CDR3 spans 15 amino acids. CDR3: CASTARQGRGEKLFF.

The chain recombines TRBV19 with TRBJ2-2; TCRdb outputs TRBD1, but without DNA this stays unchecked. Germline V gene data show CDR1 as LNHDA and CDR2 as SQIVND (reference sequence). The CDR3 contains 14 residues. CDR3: CASRLGWGTGELFF.

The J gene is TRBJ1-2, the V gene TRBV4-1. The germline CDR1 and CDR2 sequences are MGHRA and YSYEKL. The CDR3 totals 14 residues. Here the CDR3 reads CASSRAAANYGYTF.

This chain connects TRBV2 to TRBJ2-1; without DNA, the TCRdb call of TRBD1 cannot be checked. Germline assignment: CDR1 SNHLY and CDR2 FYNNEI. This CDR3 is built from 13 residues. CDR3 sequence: CASTLQGFNEQFF.

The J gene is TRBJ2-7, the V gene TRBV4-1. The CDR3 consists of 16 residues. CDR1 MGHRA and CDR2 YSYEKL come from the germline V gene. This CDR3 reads CASSQDLLLANYEQYF.

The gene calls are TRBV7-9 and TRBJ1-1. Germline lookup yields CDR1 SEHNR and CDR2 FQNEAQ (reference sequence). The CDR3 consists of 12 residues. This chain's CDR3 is CASSEGTYEAFF.

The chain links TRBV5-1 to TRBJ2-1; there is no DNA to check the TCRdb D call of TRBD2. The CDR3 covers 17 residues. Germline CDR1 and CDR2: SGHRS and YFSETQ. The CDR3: CASSPDSGRASYNEQFF.

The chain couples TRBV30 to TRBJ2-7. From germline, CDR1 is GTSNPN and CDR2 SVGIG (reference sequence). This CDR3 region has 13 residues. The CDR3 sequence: CAWSLNWVSEQYF. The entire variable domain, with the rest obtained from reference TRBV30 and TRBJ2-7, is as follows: SQTIHQWPATLVQPVGSPLSLECTVEGTSNPNLYWYRQAAGRGLQLLFYSVGIGQISSEVPQNLSASRPQDRQFILSSKKLLLSDSGFYLCAWSLNWVSEQYFGPGTRLTVT.

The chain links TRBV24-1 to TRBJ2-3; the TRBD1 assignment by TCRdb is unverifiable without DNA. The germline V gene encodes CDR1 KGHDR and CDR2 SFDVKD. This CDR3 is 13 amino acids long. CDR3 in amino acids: CATGAGGTDTQYF.